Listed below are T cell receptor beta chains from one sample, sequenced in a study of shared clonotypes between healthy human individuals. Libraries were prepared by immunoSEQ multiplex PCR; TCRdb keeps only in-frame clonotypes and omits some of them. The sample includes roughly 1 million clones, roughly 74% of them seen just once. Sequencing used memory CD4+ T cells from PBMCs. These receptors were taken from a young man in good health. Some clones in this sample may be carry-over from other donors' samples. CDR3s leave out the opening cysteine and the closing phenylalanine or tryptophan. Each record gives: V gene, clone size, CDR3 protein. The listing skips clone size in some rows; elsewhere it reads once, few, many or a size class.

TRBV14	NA	ASRGWTAQETQY
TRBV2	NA	ASRRDGELF
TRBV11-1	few	ASSFSGRAKNEQF
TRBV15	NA	ATSRGGLAGEGDTQY
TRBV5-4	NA	ASSDSGSYSYNEQF
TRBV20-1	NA	SGGKGYEQF
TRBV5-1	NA	ASSPGLAGEGTYNEQF
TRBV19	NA	ASSRTGFGSYNEQF
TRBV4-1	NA	ASSHPSGGSEQY
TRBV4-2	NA	ASSQDWQANEKLF
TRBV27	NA	ASSLSLSRRNTEAF